The 31 T cell receptor beta chains in this list originate from one sample, sequenced in a study of control samples from healthy donors and cancer patients. Some clones are missing from TCRdb's copy, which holds only in-frame ones; the method was immunoSEQ multiplex PCR. Its listing shows some 180,000 clones. Sequenced: blood. The receptor set was obtained from a woman between 25 and 40 years old in good health.

The chain carries TRBV6-1 and TRBJ1-2; D is unclear. The CDR3 loop spans 12 amino acids. Germline V lookup: CDR1 MNHNS, CDR2 SASEGT. The V end was cut by 3 bases, the J end by 4 bases, with 6 bases between. The CDR3 loop is CASSDSPYGYTF. CDR3 nucleotides: TGTGCCAGCAGTGATTCTCCCTATGGCTACACCTTC.

The chain couples TRBV29-1 to TRBJ2-3; the D gene could be TRBD1 or TRBD2 (6 bases each). The germline V gene has CDR1 SQVTM and CDR2 ANQGSEA. Trimming removed 2 bases at V and 4 bases at J, with 13 bases between. The CDR3 covers 14 residues. CDR3 loop: CSVEKGGASDTQYF. CDR3 nucleotides: TGCAGCGTTGAAAAGGGGGGTGCTTCAGATACGCAGTATTTT.

This chain uses TRBV5-4 with TRBJ2-7, with 9 bases fitting TRBD1. The V and J ends lost 4 bases and 3 bases, in that order; junction bases with no gene match: 8. Germline CDR1 SGHNT, CDR2 YYREEE (reference sequence). The CDR3 runs 15 residues. Written as DNA, the CDR3 is TGTGCCAGCAGCAAGGGCGGGACAGGGAGCTACGAGCAGTACTTC. This gives the protein CASSKGGTGSYEQYF. Based on the CDR3 plus reference TRBV5-4 and TRBJ2-7, the full variable domain is ETGVTQSPTHLIKTRGQQVTLRCSSQSGHNTVSWYQQALGQGPQFIFQYYREEENGRGNFPPRFSGLQFPNYSSELNVNALELDDSALYLCASSKGGTGSYEQYFGPGTRLTVT.

The chain carries TRBV6-5 and TRBJ1-6, with D possibly TRBD1 on 5 matching bases. V was clipped by 7 bases and J by 7 bases, with 14 bases between them. Germline V CDR1 and CDR2: MNHEY, SVGAGI. The CDR3 totals 14 residues. The CDR3: CASKEAGKNSPLHF. DNA of the CDR3: TGTGCCAGCAAGGAGGCAGGGAAAAATTCACCCCTCCACTTT.

V and J are TRBV7-2 and TRBJ2-3, with no clear D. CDR3 length: 14 amino acids. The germline V gene has CDR1 SGHTA and CDR2 FQGNSA. V lost 0 bases and J lost 4, with 8 bases in between. The CDR3 DNA sequence: TGTGCCAGCAGCTTAGCAGGAGCCTCAGATACGCAGTATTTT. The encoded protein is CASSLAGASDTQYF.

The CDR3 DNA reads as TGTGCCAGCAGTTACACTAGGGGGCGCGGCAACACTGAAGCTTTCTTT. It specifies CASSYTRGRGNTEAFF. The chain is built from TRBV6-2 or TRBV6-3 and TRBJ1-1, with 7 positions matching TRBD1. J lost 2 bases, V lost 2 bases, and 8 bases had no gene match. The CDR3 has 16 amino acids. CDR1 MNHEY and CDR2 SVGEGT come from the germline V gene.

V and J are TRBV7-9 and TRBJ1-5; D gene ambiguous. Trimming took 1 base from V and 0 from J, leaving 4 bases between them. This CDR3 contains 14 residues. The germline V gene has CDR1 SEHNR and CDR2 FQNEAQ (reference sequence). The CDR3 sequence: CASSLGHSNQPQHF. The CDR3 coding sequence is TGTGCCAGCAGCTTAGGGCATAGCAATCAGCCCCAGCATTTT.

The chain uses TRBV10-3 and TRBJ1-1; 7 bases align to TRBD1. In germline, CDR1 is ENHRY, CDR2 SYGVKD. Trimming took 4 bases from V and 0 from J; bases not matched to a gene: 8. The CDR3 totals 16 residues. The CDR3 loop reads CAISAGSTGVNTEAFF. CDR3 bases: TGTGCCATCAGTGCGGGGTCAACAGGGGTGAACACTGAAGCTTTCTTT.

This chain links TRBV3-1 (or the pseudogene TRBV3-2) with TRBJ1-1; 7 bases agree with TRBD1. This CDR3 contains 12 residues. Germline V gene sequence: CDR1 LGHDT, CDR2 YNNKEL (reference sequence). Losses at the gene ends were 3 bases for V and 8 bases for J; bases not matched to a gene: 3. The CDR3 sequence is CASSHLRGEAFF. The CDR3 DNA reads as TGTGCCAGCAGCCACCTCAGGGGGGAAGCTTTCTTT.

The chain recombines TRBV5-6 with TRBJ1-5; 9 nucleotides match TRBD1. Germline trimming cut 4 bases from V and 6 bases from J; bases unmatched to any gene: 11. The CDR3 length is 16 residues. Germline V gene lookup returns CDR1 SGHDT and CDR2 YYEEEE. CDR3 in amino acids: CASSANKGQGSQPQHF. As DNA, the CDR3 is TGTGCCAGCAGCGCTAACAAGGGACAGGGTAGTCAGCCCCAGCATTTT. Together with reference TRBV5-6 and TRBJ1-5, the CDR3 gives the full variable domain: DAGVTQSPTHLIKTRGQQVTLRCSPKSGHDTVSWYQQALGQGPQFIFQYYEEEERQRGNFPDRFSGHQFPNYSSELNVNALLLGDSALYLCASSANKGQGSQPQHFGDGTRLSIL.

The rearrangement links TRBV4-1 to TRBJ1-2; D unclear. The CDR3 consists of 14 residues. V was pared by 1 base and J by 8 bases, with 14 bases between. Germline CDR1 MGHRA, CDR2 YSYEKL. CDR3 amino acids: CASSQVGLGEGYTF. DNA of the CDR3: TGCGCCAGCAGCCAAGTGGGCCTCGGGGAAGGCTACACCTTC.

The gene calls are TRBV28 and TRBJ1-5; TRBD1 matches 9 bases. CDR3 length equals 15 residues. With V trimmed by 6 bases and J by 0 bases, 3 bases remained unmatched. Germline V gene sequence: CDR1 MDHEN, CDR2 SYDVKM. CDR3 loop: CASSTGGYSNQPQHF. The CDR3 DNA follows: TGTGCCAGCAGCACAGGGGGCTATAGCAATCAGCCCCAGCATTTT.

V usage is TRBV20-1 and J usage is TRBJ1-1, with no clear D. This CDR3 has 8 residues. Germline loops: CDR1 DFQATT, CDR2 SNEGSKA (reference sequence). Trimming left V 6 bases short and J 8 bases short, with 4 bases between. CDR3 DNA: TGCAGTGCCTTAGAAGCTTTCTTT. It yields the protein CSALEAFF.

The chain recombines TRBV10-3 with TRBJ1-1, with D perhaps matching TRBD1 (5 bases). With 6 bases removed from V and 1 base from J, the gap between germline ends came to 9 bases. The CDR3 is 13 amino acids. Germline V gene lookup returns CDR1 ENHRY and CDR2 SYGVKD. CDR3 in DNA: TGTGCCATCAGGCGGGACCAGAACACTGAAGCTTTCTTT. It yields the protein CAIRRDQNTEAFF.

The chain is built from TRBV2 and TRBJ2-7, with 13 bases matching TRBD2. The CDR3 loop spans 15 amino acids. Germline assignment: CDR1 SNHLY and CDR2 FYNNEI. V gave up 6 bases and J gave up 3 bases; unmatched junction bases: 5. CDR3 protein: CASSGGLAGYYEQYF. Here the CDR3 DNA reads TGTGCCAGCAGCGGGGGACTAGCGGGGTACTACGAGCAGTACTTC.

J is TRBJ1-1 and V is TRBV5-6; perhaps TRBD1 as D (5 bases). CDR3 length: 15 residues. With 4 bases removed from V and 7 bases from J, the gap between germline ends came to 20 bases. CDR1 and CDR2 from the germline V gene are SGHDT and YYEEEE. The CDR3 spells CASSRRLEGPNEAFF. The DNA for the CDR3 is TGTGCCAGCAGCCGGAGGTTGGAGGGGCCTAATGAAGCTTTCTTT.

The genes are TRBV5-5 and TRBJ2-3; the D gene is possibly TRBD1 (6 bases). Germline CDR1 and CDR2: SGHKS and YYEKEE (reference sequence). The length of the CDR3 is 16 residues. V was cut by 5 bases and J by 0 bases, with 16 bases left in between. CDR3 loop: CASSDRIGWSTDTQYF. The CDR3 region has the DNA TGTGCCAGCAGTGACAGGATCGGTTGGAGCACAGATACGCAGTATTTT.

This chain connects TRBV28 to TRBJ1-1, with D tentatively TRBD1 (6 bases). This CDR3 is built from 13 residues. Germline assignment: CDR1 MDHEN and CDR2 SYDVKM. Trimming removed 3 bases from V and 10 bases from J, with 15 bases in between. The DNA of the CDR3 is TGTGCCAGCAGTTTTAGGGGGGGGATTGGAGCTTTCTTT. Protein product: CASSFRGGIGAFF.

The J gene is TRBJ2-1, the V gene TRBV21-1; the D call TRBD1 from the table was never checked on the DNA. TRBV21-1 is a documented pseudogene. The length of the CDR3 is 16 residues. As DNA, the CDR3 is TGTGCCAGCAGCAAAGGGCAGGTCCACTCCTACAATGAGCAGTTCTTC. This codes for CASSKGQVHSYNEQFF.

V is TRBV27 and J is TRBJ1-2, with D unresolved. Germline V lookup: CDR1 MNHEY, CDR2 SMNVEV (reference sequence). V dropped 0 bases and J dropped 5 bases, with 7 bases sitting between them. CDR3 size: 13 residues. The CDR3 region has the DNA TGTGCCAGCAGTTTATCCAGGAAGTATGGCTACACCTTC. It codes for CASSLSRKYGYTF.

The chain links TRBV9 to TRBJ2-3; weak D call: TRBD2 (7 bases). V shed 6 bases and J shed 6 bases, with 14 bases lying between them. CDR3 length: 13 residues. Per germline, CDR1 SGDLS and CDR2 YYNGEE. The chain's CDR3 is CASKAGQWDTQYF. DNA for the CDR3: TGTGCCAGCAAAGCGGGACAATGGGATACGCAGTATTTT.

The V gene is TRBV7-6, the J gene TRBJ2-7; 8 nucleotides line up with TRBD1. J gave up 3 bases and V 2 bases, and 6 bases lay outside the gene matches. In germline, CDR1 is SGHVS, CDR2 FNYEAQ. CDR3 size: 15 residues. The CDR3 coding sequence is TGTGCCAGCAGCTTAAGACAGGGGCCCCTCTACGAGCAGTACTTC. The encoded protein is CASSLRQGPLYEQYF.

The chain combines TRBV28 with TRBJ1-2; TRBD1 matches 8 bases. In germline, CDR1 is MDHEN, CDR2 SYDVKM. This CDR3 spans 17 amino acids. The V and J ends lost 10 bases and 0 bases, in that order; junction bases with no gene match: 16. As DNA, the CDR3 is TGTGCCACTACGCGCCTCACAGGGGGGGCAGCTAACTATGGCTACACCTTC. Encoded protein: CATTRLTGGAANYGYTF.

As DNA, the CDR3 is TGTGCCAGCCGGGGGCTCGTGGAGGAGCAGTACTTC. It encodes CASRGLVEEQYF. V gene TRBV28 combines with J gene TRBJ2-7; D may correspond to TRBD1 or TRBD2 (6 bases each). Germline V lookup: CDR1 MDHEN, CDR2 SYDVKM. V lost 8 bases, J lost 7 bases, and 15 bases lay in between. The CDR3 is 12 amino acids.

The J gene is TRBJ2-5, the V gene TRBV23-1; TRBD1 matches 10 bases. TRBV23-1 qualifies as an ORF whose function is uncertain. The J segment lost 3 bases and the V segment lost 11 bases, leaving 12 bases of the junction unmatched. This CDR3 has 15 residues. The CDR3 DNA reads as TGCGCCGGGGATCACCGGGACAGGGGTAAAGAGACCCAGTACTTC. Its protein is CAGDHRDRGKETQYF.

This rearrangement joins TRBV15 to TRBJ1-1, with 7 bases lining up with TRBD1. Germline V CDR1 and CDR2: LNHNV, YYDKDF (reference sequence). The CDR3 is 15 residues long. The V segment lost 5 bases and the J segment 3 bases; nucleotides outside the gene matches: 9. CDR3 nucleotides: TGTGCCACCAGCGGATACAGGGGTCGGGACACTGAAGCTTTCTTT. It translates to CATSGYRGRDTEAFF. Using reference TRBV15 and TRBJ1-1 for the parts outside the CDR3, the full variable domain is DAMVIQNPRYQVTQFGKPVTLSCSQTLNHNVMYWYQQKSSQAPKLLFHYYDKDFNNEADTPDNFQSRRPNTSFCFLDIRSPGLGDTAMYLCATSGYRGRDTEAFFGQGTRLTVV.

V usage is TRBV7-9 and J usage is TRBJ1-2; 7 bases agree with TRBD1. The J segment lost 1 base and the V segment lost 7 bases, leaving 6 bases of the junction unmatched. Germline V gene data show CDR1 as SEHNR and CDR2 as FQNEAQ (reference sequence). There are 14 residues in the CDR3. The CDR3 loop is CASTRDRDNYGYTF. In DNA form, the CDR3 reads TGTGCCAGCACGAGAGACAGGGATAACTATGGCTACACCTTC.

This rearrangement joins TRBV19 to TRBJ1-1; tentatively, D is TRBD1 (6 bases). Germline CDR1 LNHDA, CDR2 SQIVND (reference sequence). Trimming took off 3 bases at V and 6 bases at J, with 11 bases between the two ends. CDR3 length: 13 residues. The CDR3 here is CASSIRGQSEAFF. In DNA form, the CDR3 reads TGTGCCAGTAGTATCCGGGGGCAATCTGAAGCTTTCTTT.

V and J are TRBV7-2 and TRBJ1-1, with unresolved D. Trimming shortened V by 5 bases and J by 6 bases, and 7 bases separated the two germline ends. This CDR3 has 11 residues. In germline, CDR1 is SGHTA, CDR2 FQGNSA. In DNA, the CDR3 is TGTGCCAGCAGCCCTAGGTCTGAAGCTTTCTTT. It translates to CASSPRSEAFF. The full variable domain, with the rest looked up from reference TRBV7-2 and TRBJ1-1, is GAGVSQSPSNKVTEKGKDVELRCDPISGHTALYWYRQSLGQGLEFLIYFQGNSAPDKSGLPSDRFSAERTGGSVSTLTIQRTQQEDSAVYLCASSPRSEAFFGQGTRLTVV.

This chain uses TRBV24-1 with TRBJ1-3, with TRBD1 as a possible D gene (5 bases). The CDR3 runs to 15 residues. V was clipped by 3 bases and J by 4 bases, with 12 bases between them. Germline CDR1 and CDR2: KGHDR and SFDVKD. CDR3 residues: CATSDPRDGGNTIYF. The CDR3 DNA sequence: TGTGCCACCAGTGATCCCCGGGACGGCGGAAACACCATATATTTT.

The chain is built from TRBV21-1 and TRBJ2-1; TRBD1, as called in the table, went unchecked against the DNA. TRBV21-1 is a listed pseudogene. The CDR3 has 19 residues. The CDR3 spells CASSKCGQGVLAVLNEQFF. In DNA form, the CDR3 reads TGTGCCAGCAGCAAATGTGGACAGGGGGTACTAGCGGTTCTCAATGAGCAGTTCTTC.